This T cell receptor beta chain was sequenced during a study of control samples from healthy donors and cancer patients. Assay used: immunoSEQ multiplex PCR; TCRdb lists only in-frame clones, some missing. The sample holds around 100,000 clones, 88% seen once. The CDR3 runs to 16 residues. The V end was cut by 3 bases, the J end by 6 bases, with 19 bases between. Germline CDR1 is MNHNS and CDR2 is SASEGT. J is TRBJ2-3 and V is TRBV6-1; D is ambiguous. The sample comprised blood. This sequence originates from a woman in her 70s in good health. The CDR3 reads CASSESFSSDVDTQYF. The DNA of the CDR3 is TGTGCCAGCAGTGAGTCCTTCTCCAGTGATGTGGATACGCAGTATTTT.